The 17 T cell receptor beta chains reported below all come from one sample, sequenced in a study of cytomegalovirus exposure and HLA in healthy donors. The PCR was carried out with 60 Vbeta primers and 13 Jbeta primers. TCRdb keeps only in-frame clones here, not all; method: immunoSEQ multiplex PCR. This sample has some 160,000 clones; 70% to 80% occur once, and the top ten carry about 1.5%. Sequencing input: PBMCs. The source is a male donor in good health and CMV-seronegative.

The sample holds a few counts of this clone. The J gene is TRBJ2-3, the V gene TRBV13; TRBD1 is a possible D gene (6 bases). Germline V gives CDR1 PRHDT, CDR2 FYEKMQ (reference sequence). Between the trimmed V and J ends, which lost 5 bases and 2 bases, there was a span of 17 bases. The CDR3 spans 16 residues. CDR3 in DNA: TGTGCCAGCAGCCATCGACCGGGACACTTCACAGATACGCAGTATTTT. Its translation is CASSHRPGHFTDTQYF.

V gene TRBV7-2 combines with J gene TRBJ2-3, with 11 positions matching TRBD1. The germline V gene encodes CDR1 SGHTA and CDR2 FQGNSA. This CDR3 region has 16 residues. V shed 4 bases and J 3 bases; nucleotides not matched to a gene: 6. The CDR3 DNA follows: TGTGCCAGCAGCTCGGGACAGGGGGGGTGGACAGATACGCAGTATTTT. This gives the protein CASSSGQGGWTDTQYF.

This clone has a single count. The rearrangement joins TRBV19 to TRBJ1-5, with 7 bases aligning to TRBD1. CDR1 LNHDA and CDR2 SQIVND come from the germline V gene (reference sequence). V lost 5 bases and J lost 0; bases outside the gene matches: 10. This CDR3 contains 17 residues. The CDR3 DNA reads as TGTGCCAGTAGTTCTGGGACAGAACGCTTTAGCAATCAGCCCCAGCATTTT. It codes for CASSSGTERFSNQPQHF.

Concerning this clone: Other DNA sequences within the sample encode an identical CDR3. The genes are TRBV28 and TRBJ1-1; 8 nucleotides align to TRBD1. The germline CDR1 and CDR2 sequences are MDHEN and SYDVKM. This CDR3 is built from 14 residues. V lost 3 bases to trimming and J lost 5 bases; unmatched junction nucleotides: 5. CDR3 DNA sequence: TGTGCCAGCAGTTTCCCGGACAGGGCGACTGAAGCTTTCTTT. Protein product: CASSFPDRATEAFF.

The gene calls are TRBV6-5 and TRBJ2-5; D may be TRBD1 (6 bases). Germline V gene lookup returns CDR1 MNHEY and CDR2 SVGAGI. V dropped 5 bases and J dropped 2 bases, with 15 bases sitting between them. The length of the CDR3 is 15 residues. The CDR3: CASSRGQLPQETQYF. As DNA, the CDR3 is TGTGCCAGCAGTAGAGGACAGCTACCTCAAGAGACCCAGTACTTC.

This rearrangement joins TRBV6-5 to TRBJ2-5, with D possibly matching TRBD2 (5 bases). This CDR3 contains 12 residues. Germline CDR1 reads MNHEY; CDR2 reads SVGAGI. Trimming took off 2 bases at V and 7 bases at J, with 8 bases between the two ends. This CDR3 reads CASSYPRGTQYF. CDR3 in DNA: TGTGCCAGCAGTTACCCCCGGGGGACCCAGTACTTC.

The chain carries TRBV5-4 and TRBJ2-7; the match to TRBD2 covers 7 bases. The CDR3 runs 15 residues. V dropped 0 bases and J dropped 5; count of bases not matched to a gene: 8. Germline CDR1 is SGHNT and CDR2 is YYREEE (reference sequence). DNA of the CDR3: TGTGCCAGCAGCTTGGCCAGCGGGAATCTCAACGAGCAGTACTTC. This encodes CASSLASGNLNEQYF.

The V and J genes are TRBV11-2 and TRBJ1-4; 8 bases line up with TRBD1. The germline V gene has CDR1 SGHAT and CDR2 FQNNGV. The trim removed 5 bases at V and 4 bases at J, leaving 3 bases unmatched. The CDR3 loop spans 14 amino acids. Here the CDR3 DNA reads TGTGCCAGCAGCGTACAGGGGGATAATGAAAAACTGTTTTTT. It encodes CASSVQGDNEKLFF.

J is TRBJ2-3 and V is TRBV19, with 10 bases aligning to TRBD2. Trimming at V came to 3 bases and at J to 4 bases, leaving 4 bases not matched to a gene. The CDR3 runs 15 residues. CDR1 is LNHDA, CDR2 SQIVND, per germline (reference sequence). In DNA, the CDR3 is TGTGCCAGTAGTATTAAGGGACTAGCGTCAGATACGCAGTATTTT. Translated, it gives CASSIKGLASDTQYF.

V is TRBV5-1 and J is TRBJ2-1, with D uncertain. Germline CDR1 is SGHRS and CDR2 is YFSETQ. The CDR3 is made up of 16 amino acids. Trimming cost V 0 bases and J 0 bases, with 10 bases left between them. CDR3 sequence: CASSLGSRSSYNEQFF. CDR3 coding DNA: TGCGCCAGCAGCTTGGGCTCGCGGAGCTCCTACAATGAGCAGTTCTTC.

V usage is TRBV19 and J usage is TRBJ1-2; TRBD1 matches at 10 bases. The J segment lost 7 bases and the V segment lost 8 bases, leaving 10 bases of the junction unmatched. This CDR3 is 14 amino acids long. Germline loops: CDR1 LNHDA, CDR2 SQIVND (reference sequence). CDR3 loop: CASVRTGGTSGYTF. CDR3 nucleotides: TGTGCCAGTGTCCGGACAGGGGGGACCTCTGGCTACACCTTC.

CDR3 loop: CASSLRRYNEQFF. The CDR3, as DNA: TGTGCCAGCAGCTTGAGGCGGTACAATGAGCAGTTCTTC. This chain uses TRBV7-2 with TRBJ2-1, with no clear D. In germline, CDR1 is SGHTA, CDR2 FQGNSA. V shed 3 bases and J shed 4 bases, with 7 bases lying between them. The CDR3 extends over 13 amino acids.

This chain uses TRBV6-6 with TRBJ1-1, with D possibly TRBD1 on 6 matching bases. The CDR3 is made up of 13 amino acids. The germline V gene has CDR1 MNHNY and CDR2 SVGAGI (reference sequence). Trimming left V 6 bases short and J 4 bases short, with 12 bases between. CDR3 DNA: TGTGCCAGCAGCCCTACCAGGGGCACTGAAGCTTTCTTT. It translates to CASSPTRGTEAFF.

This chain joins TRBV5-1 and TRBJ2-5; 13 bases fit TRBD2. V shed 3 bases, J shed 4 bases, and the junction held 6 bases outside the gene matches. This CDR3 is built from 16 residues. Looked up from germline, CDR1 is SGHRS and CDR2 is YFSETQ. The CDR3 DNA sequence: TGCGCCAGCAGCTCTTCGACTAGCGGGGGGTCAGAGACCCAGTACTTC. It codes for CASSSSTSGGSETQYF.

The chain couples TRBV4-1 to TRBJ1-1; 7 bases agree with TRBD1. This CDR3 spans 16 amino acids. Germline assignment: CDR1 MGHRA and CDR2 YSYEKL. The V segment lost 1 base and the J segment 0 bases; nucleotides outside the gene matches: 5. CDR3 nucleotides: TGCGCCAGCAGCCAAGCCCGGGACAGCATGAACACTGAAGCTTTCTTT. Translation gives CASSQARDSMNTEAFF.

The DNA of the CDR3 is TGTGCCAGCAGTTCCGGGACTAGTAGCAATGAGCAGTTCTTC. Translated, it gives CASSSGTSSNEQFF. The V and J genes are TRBV28 and TRBJ2-1, with 8 bases aligning to TRBD2. From germline, CDR1 is MDHEN and CDR2 SYDVKM. The CDR3 covers 14 residues. J lost 6 bases, V lost 4 bases, and 5 bases had no gene match. The whole variable domain, remainder taken from reference TRBV28 and TRBJ2-1, is DVKVTQSSRYLVKRTGEKVFLECVQDMDHENMFWYRQDPGLGLRLIYFSYDVKMKEKGDIPEGYSVSREKKERFSLILESASTNQTSMYLCASSSGTSSNEQFFGPGTRLTVL.

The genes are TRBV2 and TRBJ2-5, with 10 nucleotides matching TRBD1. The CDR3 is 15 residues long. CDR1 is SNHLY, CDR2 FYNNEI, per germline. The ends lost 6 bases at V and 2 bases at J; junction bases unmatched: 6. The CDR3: CASSRDRGEQETQYF. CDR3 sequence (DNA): TGTGCCAGCAGCCGGGACAGGGGAGAACAAGAGACCCAGTACTTC.